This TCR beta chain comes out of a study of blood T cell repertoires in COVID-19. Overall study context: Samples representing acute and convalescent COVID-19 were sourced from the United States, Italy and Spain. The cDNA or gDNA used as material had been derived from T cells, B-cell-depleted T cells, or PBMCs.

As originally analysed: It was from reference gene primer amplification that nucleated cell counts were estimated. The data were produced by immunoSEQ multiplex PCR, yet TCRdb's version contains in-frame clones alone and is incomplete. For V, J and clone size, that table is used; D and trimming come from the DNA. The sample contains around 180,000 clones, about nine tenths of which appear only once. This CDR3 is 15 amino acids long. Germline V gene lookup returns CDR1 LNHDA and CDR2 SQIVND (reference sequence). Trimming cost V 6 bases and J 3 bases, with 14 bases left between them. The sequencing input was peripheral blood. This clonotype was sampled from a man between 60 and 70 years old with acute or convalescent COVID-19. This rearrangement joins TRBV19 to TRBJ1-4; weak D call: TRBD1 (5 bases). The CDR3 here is CASRFGGRANEKLFF. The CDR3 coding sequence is TGTGCCAGTAGGTTCGGGGGTCGAGCTAATGAAAAACTGTTTTTT.